The 31 T cell receptor beta chains in this list originate from one sample, sequenced in a study of blood T cell repertoires in COVID-19. Produced via immunoSEQ multiplex PCR; TCRdb's table is partial and in-frame only. The profile covers about 99,000 clones, with 88% appearing a single time and approximately 3.7% taken by the ten largest. The sequenced material came from peripheral blood. Source of these receptors: a human donor in a cohort sampled during active COVID-19.

V is TRBV19 and J is TRBJ1-1; 8 positions agree with TRBD1. Germline lookup yields CDR1 LNHDA and CDR2 SQIVND (reference sequence). The J segment lost 7 bases and the V segment lost 8 bases, leaving 9 bases of the junction unmatched. This CDR3 is 13 amino acids long. CDR3 nucleotide sequence: TGTGCCAGTGGAATAAACAGGGGGAGTGAAGCTTTCTTT. Amino acids: CASGINRGSEAFF.

The chain is built from TRBV11-3 and TRBJ2-2; perhaps TRBD2 as D (5 bases). V lost 4 bases to trimming and J lost 7 bases, with 13 bases between them. CDR1 is SGHNT, CDR2 YENEEA, per germline. The CDR3 extends over 14 amino acids. The CDR3 region is CASSSRGPSGELFF. CDR3 sequence (DNA): TGTGCCAGCAGCTCCCGAGGGCCCAGCGGGGAGCTGTTTTTT. The full variable domain, rest sourced from reference TRBV11-3 and TRBJ2-2, is EAGVVQSPRYKIIEKKQPVAFWCNPISGHNTLYWYLQNLGQGPELLIRYENEEAVDDSQLPKDRFSAERLKGVDSTLKIQPAELGDSAVYLCASSSRGPSGELFFGEGSRLTVL.

This clone was seen just once. The rearrangement joins TRBV27 to TRBJ2-2; TRBD2 matches at 9 bases. This CDR3 is 17 amino acids long. J lost 3 bases, V lost 7 bases, and 12 bases had no gene match. Germline loops: CDR1 MNHEY, CDR2 SMNVEV (reference sequence). The CDR3 reads CASTNPYSGRYTGELFF. In DNA form, the CDR3 reads TGTGCCAGCACAAACCCATATAGCGGGAGATACACCGGGGAGCTGTTTTTT.

The chain carries TRBV30 and TRBJ1-6; D unresolved. This CDR3 has 13 residues. Germline V CDR1 and CDR2: GTSNPN, SVGIG (reference sequence). The V end lost 1 base, the J end lost 8 bases, and 9 bases lay between the germline ends. In nucleotides, the CDR3 is TGTGCCTGGAGTGCTTCCCCTCATTCACCCCTCCACTTT. Encoded protein: CAWSASPHSPLHF.

V is TRBV9 and J is TRBJ2-7; TRBD1 matches 9 bases. Germline values: CDR1 SGDLS, CDR2 YYNGEE. The CDR3 is 14 residues long. V trimming: 3 bases; J trimming: 3 bases; junction bases outside the gene matches: 4. CDR3 nucleotides: TGTGCCAGCAGCGAAGACAGGGGGTTCTACGAGCAGTACTTC. It codes for CASSEDRGFYEQYF.

This chain links TRBV11-2 with TRBJ2-7; 9 bases match TRBD2. The trim removed 6 bases at V and 6 bases at J, leaving 12 bases unmatched. The V gene's germline CDR1 is SGHAT and CDR2 FQNNGV. The CDR3 contains 15 residues. CDR3 coding DNA: TGTGCCAGCAGTGATAGGCGGCGGGAGGGCCCCGAGCAGTACTTC. Its translation: CASSDRRREGPEQYF.

The chain couples TRBV6-5 to TRBJ2-7, with a tentative D call TRBD2 (6 bases). This CDR3 spans 14 amino acids. With 6 bases removed from V and 1 base from J, the gap between germline ends came to 13 bases. CDR1 is MNHEY and CDR2 is SVGAGI in the germline V gene. The DNA of the CDR3 is TGTGCCAGCAGGGAGGGTGGGTGGTCCTACGAGCAGTACTTC. This gives the protein CASREGGWSYEQYF.

This clone has just one count. The V call is TRBV6-5, the J call TRBJ1-1, with 8 bases matching TRBD1. The length of the CDR3 is 15 residues. The V and J ends lost 6 bases and 1 base, in that order; junction bases with no gene match: 7. Germline assignment: CDR1 MNHEY and CDR2 SVGAGI. For the CDR3, the DNA is TGTGCCAGCAGCCTGACAGGGACAGGGAACACTGAAGCTTTCTTT. It encodes CASSLTGTGNTEAFF.

The V gene is TRBV4-1, the J gene TRBJ1-3, with D possibly being TRBD1 (6 bases). The CDR3 is 15 amino acids. Per germline, CDR1 MGHRA and CDR2 YSYEKL. Trimming took off 4 bases at V and 7 bases at J, with 17 bases between the two ends. The CDR3 nucleotides are TGCGCCAGCAGCCTTCGGGACAACAGAGGTAACACCATATATTTT. Translating gives CASSLRDNRGNTIYF.

The chain employs TRBV28 and TRBJ2-5; perhaps TRBD2 as D (5 bases). Trimming took 3 bases from V and 4 from J, leaving 9 bases between them. This CDR3 has 13 amino acids. Germline lookup yields CDR1 MDHEN and CDR2 SYDVKM. CDR3 nucleotide sequence: TGTGCCAGCAGTTTTACGGGGTCAGAGACCCAGTACTTC. Translation: CASSFTGSETQYF.

This clone was recorded only once. This chain joins TRBV13 and TRBJ2-7; 8 bases are a match to TRBD2. Germline-derived CDR1 and CDR2 are PRHDT and FYEKMQ (reference sequence). V shed 5 bases, J shed 4 bases, and the junction held 4 bases outside the gene matches. The CDR3 extends over 13 amino acids. The CDR3 region has the DNA TGTGCCAGCAGCCGCGGGGGGAGGTACGAGCAGTACTTC. As protein: CASSRGGRYEQYF.

The chain carries TRBV5-4 and TRBJ2-5, with 15 nucleotides matching TRBD2. Germline V gene data show CDR1 as SGHNT and CDR2 as YYREEE (reference sequence). J lost 4 bases, V lost 7 bases, and 5 bases had no gene match. The CDR3 is 15 residues long. The CDR3 bases are TGTGCCAGCGGACTAGCGGGGGGGCTGGGAGAGACCCAGTACTTC. It encodes CASGLAGGLGETQYF.

This chain joins TRBV10-1 and TRBJ2-4; 9 bases agree with TRBD2. Germline CDR1 WNHNN, CDR2 SYGVQD (reference sequence). V lost 3 bases to trimming and J lost 0 bases; unmatched junction nucleotides: 15. This CDR3 comprises 20 residues. Written as DNA, the CDR3 is TGCGCCAGCAGTGATTGGGCTAGCGGGGCCCGTCCTTTAGCCAAAAACATTCAGTACTTC. Amino acid sequence: CASSDWASGARPLAKNIQYF.

The chain employs TRBV18 and TRBJ2-7, with 8 nucleotides matching TRBD1. CDR3 length: 14 residues. J lost 7 bases, V lost 3 bases, and 8 bases had no gene match. CDR1 and CDR2 (germline): KGHSH, LQKENI. For the CDR3, the DNA is TGTGCCAGCTCACCGGGACAGGCCAAGGGAGAGCAGTACTTC. Translation gives CASSPGQAKGEQYF.

The rearrangement uses TRBV6-5 and TRBJ1-2; the D gene is possibly TRBD1 (6 bases). V lost 11 bases and J 4 bases, leaving 14 bases between the germline ends. This CDR3 has 12 residues. Germline CDR1 and CDR2: MNHEY and SVGAGI. This chain's CDR3 is CAARGTTYGYTF. The CDR3 region has the DNA TGTGCCGCCAGAGGGACAACCTATGGCTACACCTTC.

This clone was counted at least ten times. This chain connects TRBV7-2 to TRBJ1-1; D might be TRBD1 (6 bases). The CDR3 loop spans 14 amino acids. V was pared by 2 bases and J by 5 bases, with 12 bases between. CDR1 and CDR2 from the germline V gene are SGHTA and FQGNSA. CDR3 nucleotide sequence: TGTGCCAGCAGCTTACGGGGGGGGCTTACTGAAGCTTTCTTT. Encoded protein: CASSLRGGLTEAFF.

The chain links TRBV23-1 to TRBJ2-2; D is unclear. Being an ORF, TRBV23-1 has a function that is uncertain. Between the trimmed V and J ends, which lost 0 bases and 0 bases, there was a span of 11 bases. This CDR3 region has 17 residues. The CDR3, as DNA: TGCGCCAGCAGTCAATCTCGGGTAAACACGAACACCGGGGAGCTGTTTTTT. Translated, it gives CASSQSRVNTNTGELFF.

The chain couples TRBV30 to TRBJ1-1, with D possibly being TRBD1 (5 bases). The germline V gene encodes CDR1 GTSNPN and CDR2 SVGIG (reference sequence). V shed 5 bases and J shed 1 base, with 14 bases lying between them. The CDR3 sequence is 14 residues long. CDR3 sequence: CAWSQGPGNTEAFF. Written as DNA, the CDR3 is TGTGCCTGGTCTCAGGGTCCAGGGAACACTGAAGCTTTCTTT.

V usage is TRBV18 and J usage is TRBJ1-1; D perhaps matches TRBD1 (5 bases). Germline V gene lookup returns CDR1 KGHSH and CDR2 LQKENI. The CDR3 consists of 14 residues. V was trimmed by 5 bases and J by 1 base, leaving 11 bases between them. CDR3 bases: TGTGCCAGCTCAGCAACACAGGAGAACACTGAAGCTTTCTTT. This gives the protein CASSATQENTEAFF.

The J gene is TRBJ2-3, the V gene TRBV28, with D perhaps TRBD2 (6 bases). V gave up 7 bases and J gave up 5 bases, with 22 bases separating them. This CDR3 is 16 amino acids long. Per the germline V gene, CDR1 is MDHEN and CDR2 is SYDVKM. The CDR3 DNA sequence: TGTGCCAGCACCCCCAGTTTTGCGGGAATGAAAGATACGCAGTATTTT. Translation: CASTPSFAGMKDTQYF.

This chain uses TRBV19 with TRBJ1-5, with TRBD1 as a possible D gene (5 bases). Germline loops: CDR1 LNHDA, CDR2 SQIVND (reference sequence). Trimming cost V 6 bases and J 12 bases, with 21 bases left between them. The CDR3 spans 14 residues. The CDR3 loop reads CASSRAGPIVRQHF. In DNA, the CDR3 is TGTGCCAGTAGCCGGGCGGGACCGATTGTTCGCCAGCATTTT.

The V call is TRBV13, the J call TRBJ1-2; D gene ambiguous. The CDR3 contains 15 residues. Germline values: CDR1 PRHDT, CDR2 FYEKMQ (reference sequence). Trimming removed 4 bases at V and 2 bases at J, with 14 bases between. The CDR3 loop is CASSSSEGPNYGYTF. The CDR3 bases are TGTGCCAGCAGCTCTTCAGAGGGCCCCAACTATGGCTACACCTTC. Using reference TRBV13 and TRBJ1-2 for the parts outside the CDR3, the full variable domain is AAGVIQSPRHLIKEKRETATLKCYPIPRHDTVYWYQQGPGQDPQFLISFYEKMQSDKGSIPDRFSAQQFSDYHSELNMSSLELGDSALYFCASSSSEGPNYGYTFGSGTRLTVV.

The CDR3, as DNA: TGCGCCAGCAGCGTGGAGACAGGGGGACGCTACGAGCAGTACTTC. This encodes CASSVETGGRYEQYF. V and J are TRBV5-1 and TRBJ2-7, with 9 bases fitting TRBD1. Per germline, CDR1 SGHRS and CDR2 YFSETQ. CDR3 length equals 15 residues. V was clipped by 4 bases and J by 3 bases; unmatched bases: 8.

This chain uses TRBV14 with TRBJ1-2; 8 nucleotides align to TRBD1. After removal of 1 base from V and 4 bases from J, the junction contained 5 bases not matched to a gene. The CDR3 has 15 amino acids. Germline CDR1 is SGHDN and CDR2 is FVKESK. The CDR3: CASSQGTGSFYGYTF. The CDR3 DNA sequence: TGTGCCAGCAGCCAAGGGACAGGGTCCTTCTATGGCTACACCTTC.

The V and J genes are TRBV29-1 and TRBJ1-2, with 9 bases fitting TRBD1. This CDR3 is 11 amino acids long. V gave up 8 bases and J gave up 4 bases; unmatched junction bases: 2. Germline loops: CDR1 SQVTM, CDR2 ANQGSEA. The DNA for the CDR3 is TGCAGCCAGGACAGGGGCTATGGCTACACCTTC. It translates to CSQDRGYGYTF.

The V call is TRBV4-3, the J call TRBJ2-7; 9 bases align to TRBD2. The J segment lost 8 bases and the V segment lost 0 bases, leaving 11 bases of the junction unmatched. CDR1 is LGHNA and CDR2 is YSLEER in the germline V gene. The CDR3 sequence is 16 residues long. The CDR3 region has the DNA TGCGCCAGCAGCCAAGATTCCGGGAGCGGGAGGATCCAGCAGTACTTC. This sequence encodes CASSQDSGSGRIQQYF.

The chain combines TRBV30 with TRBJ1-2, with 7 bases fitting TRBD1. This CDR3 has 14 residues. Trimming at V came to 8 bases and at J to 1 base, leaving 10 bases not matched to a gene. CDR1 and CDR2 from the germline V gene are GTSNPN and SVGIG (reference sequence). The CDR3 DNA follows: TGTGCCGGGATCGGGACAGTCATTAACTATGGCTACACCTTC. Translating gives CAGIGTVINYGYTF.

The chain uses TRBV27 and TRBJ2-7; 7 bases fit TRBD2. The CDR3 extends over 15 amino acids. In germline, CDR1 is MNHEY, CDR2 SMNVEV (reference sequence). V was clipped by 4 bases and J by 0 bases; unmatched bases: 6. The CDR3 spells CASSSLAVPSYEQYF. CDR3 nucleotides: TGTGCCAGCAGTTCCCTAGCGGTTCCCTCCTACGAGCAGTACTTC.

As to this clone: A read error may produce the germline difference seen at one junction end. The rearrangement links TRBV20-1 to TRBJ2-7; possible D gene TRBD2, 5 bases. CDR1 is DFQATT, CDR2 SNEGSKA, per germline (reference sequence). The CDR3 runs 12 residues. The CDR3 loop is CSTSIGIFEQYF. DNA of the CDR3: TGCAGTACTAGTATTGGCATTTTTGAGCAGTACTTC.

This rearrangement joins TRBV28 to TRBJ1-2; tentative D call: TRBD1 (6 bases). V lost 1 base and J 7 bases, leaving 7 bases between the germline ends. The CDR3 contains 12 residues. Looked up from germline, CDR1 is MDHEN and CDR2 is SYDVKM. The CDR3 DNA is TGTGCCAGCAGTTTATTACAGGGTGGCTACACCTTC. Protein: CASSLLQGGYTF.

Turning to this clone: Additional DNA sequences in this sample encode the identical CDR3. The J gene is TRBJ2-7, the V gene TRBV20-1, with TRBD2 matching over 7 bases. V trimming: 3 bases; J trimming: 4 bases; junction bases outside the gene matches: 18. The length of the CDR3 is 17 residues. Germline assignment: CDR1 DFQATT and CDR2 SNEGSKA (reference sequence). CDR3 amino acids: CSASSGAGRARIYEQYF. The CDR3 DNA is TGCAGTGCTAGTAGTGGAGCGGGAAGGGCTCGGATTTACGAGCAGTACTTC.